This entry lists 6 T cell receptor beta chains sequenced from one sample in a study of blood T cell repertoires in COVID-19. The repertoire was sequenced with immunoSEQ multiplex PCR; TCRdb's copy has only in-frame clones and lacks some. The sample holds approximately 50,000 clones, roughly 89% seen once. The sample taken for sequencing was peripheral blood. The receptors here all came from a man aged 80 or over with active or convalescent COVID-19.

The chain links TRBV24-1 to TRBJ2-3, with 8 bases matching TRBD2. In germline, CDR1 is KGHDR, CDR2 SFDVKD. The CDR3 consists of 15 residues. V was clipped by 5 bases and J by 3 bases; unmatched bases: 6. The CDR3 sequence is CATSAQAGGTDTQYF. Here the CDR3 DNA reads TGTGCCACCAGTGCACAGGCGGGGGGAACAGATACGCAGTATTTT.

The gene calls are TRBV5-1 and TRBJ1-6, with 11 bases matching TRBD1. This CDR3 has 16 amino acids. Germline V gene data show CDR1 as SGHRS and CDR2 as YFSETQ. The trim removed 0 bases at V and 7 bases at J, leaving 3 bases unmatched. The CDR3 here is CASSLGTGGKNSPLHF. CDR3 in DNA: TGCGCCAGCAGCTTGGGGACAGGGGGCAAGAATTCACCCCTCCACTTT.

The rearrangement joins TRBV3-1 (or the pseudogene TRBV3-2) to TRBJ1-5; TRBD1 matches at 8 bases. V shed 3 bases, J shed 5 bases, and the junction held 12 bases outside the gene matches. CDR1 is LGHDT and CDR2 is YNNKEL in the germline V gene (reference sequence). There are 17 residues in the CDR3. CDR3 residues: CASSQNRDRREDQPQHF. Written as DNA, the CDR3 is TGTGCCAGCAGCCAGAACCGGGACAGGAGGGAGGATCAGCCCCAGCATTTT.

The chain uses TRBV28 and TRBJ2-3; 9 positions match TRBD2. The V gene end was trimmed by 5 bases and the J gene end by 9 bases; junction bases not matched to a gene: 21. CDR1 is MDHEN and CDR2 is SYDVKM in the germline V gene. The CDR3 is 18 residues long. The CDR3 DNA reads TGTGCCAGCAGTCTTAACGTGATGACTAGCGGTCCGGGAAGGACGCAGTATTTT. Amino acid sequence: CASSLNVMTSGPGRTQYF. Looking up the rest from reference TRBV28 and TRBJ2-3 gives the full variable domain: DVKVTQSSRYLVKRTGEKVFLECVQDMDHENMFWYRQDPGLGLRLIYFSYDVKMKEKGDIPEGYSVSREKKERFSLILESASTNQTSMYLCASSLNVMTSGPGRTQYFGPGTRLTVL.

The genes are TRBV12-3 or TRBV12-4 and TRBJ2-2; 8 nucleotides match TRBD2. V dropped 8 bases and J dropped 4; count of bases not matched to a gene: 3. CDR3 size: 13 residues. CDR3 loop: CASQLAATGELFF. CDR3 nucleotides: TGTGCCAGCCAACTAGCGGCCACCGGGGAGCTGTTTTTT.

The chain recombines TRBV24-1 with TRBJ2-2, with D perhaps TRBD2 (5 bases). The CDR3 is made up of 15 amino acids. V lost 8 bases and J 4 bases, leaving 16 bases between the germline ends. Germline V gene lookup returns CDR1 KGHDR and CDR2 SFDVKD. CDR3 amino acids: CATMRLSSGTGELFF. The CDR3 DNA reads as TGTGCCACCATGCGACTATCAAGCGGCACCGGGGAGCTGTTTTTT.